The source of this T cell receptor beta chain is a study of T cells in Graves' hyperthyroidism and ophthalmopathy (dated by TCRdb to about 2019). Looking at the study overall: Peripheral blood was sampled at the time of initial diagnosis, prior to any treatment. To identify TCR V-J signatures that set the groups apart, the researchers used a discovery cohort of 100 or so patients, made up of fewer than 50 with Graves' ophthalmopathy and some 56 with stable Graves' hyperthyroidism. In addition, the study compared T-cell repertoires in thyroid tissue and in blood from roughly 6 Graves' hyperthyroidism patients. The paper reports TCR Vbeta CDR3 sequencing of approximately 140 peripheral blood samples: 40 or so ophthalmopathy, under 85 hyperthyroidism and around 17 progressor patients. The 95 to 100 discovery patients were randomly split 7:3 into training and test sets. After sampling, hyperthyroidism patients received methimazole starting at 30 mg daily, and ophthalmopathy patients received high-dose intravenous methylprednisolone. Prospective prediction of ophthalmopathy was tested in an independent validation cohort consisting of fewer than 20 hyperthyroidism patients and over 15 patients who later progressed to ophthalmopathy.

This clonotype was seen at least ten times. Its antigen target is currently unknown. The record has no base qualities; no much larger clone is one base away. Amplification of TCR beta CDR3 regions was carried out from RNA transcripts. The first round of RT-PCR for the TCR CDR3 was performed with the HTBI primer set and the Qiagen OneStep RT-PCR kit. A second multiplex PCR round built the libraries, followed by size selection and purification. Sequencing of the libraries was done on an Illumina HiSeq2000 using paired-end 100 bp reads. The original methods were these. SOAPnuke was used to process the raw data, with reads discarded if the reads contained adapters or uncalled bases, had a mean Phred below 15, or lacked an exact constant-primer or identifier match. COPE v1.2.5 was used to merge high-quality paired reads, and clonotypes were defined as unique nucleotide sequences. Clonotypes were aligned to IMGT TRBV, TRBD and TRBJ reference segments using MiTCR v1.1. The analysis was restricted to V-J combinations with a frequency above 0.0001, which together covered around 99% of the repertoires. A TCS score was defined as the ratio of F50 (clonal expansion) to E x V (chaos), with BLOSUM62-based TCRdist applied between CDR3 peptides within each V-J. Welch's t-statistics and random forest reduced fewer than 600 V-J features to 10 to 15, which were used in a naive Bayes classifier (R e1071). Clones were called with MiXCR by TCRdb after fastp trimmed the public reads at Q25, and only in-frame beta chains were retained. Every CDR3 protein is listed once, alongside the most common genes and DNA of its rows. The V and J calls reflect TCRdb's pipeline rather than the authors' work. Across this sample there are around 360,000 distinct CDR3 sequences, with roughly 15% seen only once. Jointly, the top ten make up roughly a fifth of the sample.

In the ophthalmopathy patients, disease was moderately to severely active, with a Clinical Activity Score of 3 or more, a NOSPECS grade of 4 or more, and a duration of less than 3 months. The study excluded patients with uncontrolled infections, other autoimmune diseases, pregnancy or lactation. Diagnoses were based on clinical symptoms, serum thyroxine and TRAb, thyroid ultrasound and orbital computed tomography. PBMCs were separated from around 9.1 ml of fresh peripheral blood using Ficoll-Paque density gradient centrifugation. Total RNA was extracted using Trizol reagent, and RNA quality was assessed on an Agilent 2100 Bioanalyzer. The paper as a whole reports these results and caveats: In validation, the model predicted progression to ophthalmopathy a median of about 6 months before onset, with about 67% sensitivity and about 75% specificity. A model built on a 13 V-J signature distinguished ophthalmopathy from stable hyperthyroidism, reaching over 85% sensitivity and about 81% specificity in cross-validation and 80%/75% in testing. Most expanded thyroid clonotypes (frequency above 0.001) were also found in blood, which suggests that blood repertoires may mirror thyroid immune responses. Sample size was not statistically predetermined, and investigators were not blinded to group allocation.

The V end gives up 5 bases and the J end 6 bases, leaving 8 bases in the junction not matched to a gene. The CDR3 starts with the cysteine, ends with the phenylalanine, and has 15 residues. The sequence is cut down to CDR3 DNA, 45 bases in frame from base 1. The germline V gene (reference sequence) provides CDR1 SEHNR and CDR2 FQNEAQ. The sequenced sample consisted of blood. The chain is encoded by TRBV7-9 joined to TRBJ2-1, and 9 junction bases match TRBD1. The source is a woman aged 55 to 70 with Graves' ophthalmopathy. CDR3 region: CASSPPKTGGNEQFF. The DNA reads TGTGCCAGCAGCCCTCCCAAGACAGGGGGCAATGAGCAGTTCTTC.